Given below is one T cell receptor (beta chain) in context. Clones were read by immunoSEQ multiplex PCR, and TCRdb kept only the in-frame ones, dropping some. The profile covers tens of thousands of clones, with about nine tenths appearing a single time and 1% to 1.5% taken by the ten largest. The sample is drawn from a study of T cell changes during pregnancy in multiple sclerosis. This CDR3 is built from 15 residues. V lost 8 bases and J lost 4; bases outside the gene matches: 13. Germline V gene sequence: CDR1 GTSNPN, CDR2 SVGIG (reference sequence). The specimen was peripheral blood, collected after pregnancy. This receptor was taken from a female donor in good health, enrolled as a control in a pregnancy study. This chain connects TRBV30 to TRBJ1-3; TRBD1 agrees at 8 bases. CDR3: CAGAAQGARGNTIYF. The DNA of the CDR3 is TGTGCCGGGGCGGCCCAGGGGGCGAGAGGAAACACCATATATTTT. Based on the CDR3 plus reference TRBV30 and TRBJ1-3, the full variable domain is SQTIHQWPATLVQPVGSPLSLECTVEGTSNPNLYWYRQAAGRGLQLLFYSVGIGQISSEVPQNLSASRPQDRQFILSSKKLLLSDSGFYLCAGAAQGARGNTIYFGEGSWLTVV.